One sample yielded the 30 T cell receptor beta chains listed below, sequenced in a study of a mutant IDH1 vaccine in newly diagnosed glioma. Profiled with immunoSEQ multiplex PCR; TCRdb holds only in-frame clones, not every one. Of tens of thousands of clones in the sample, more than 70% were seen once. Regarding time point: week 23, last vaccination. In the vaccine, a single dose held 300 ug of the mutant IDH1 20-mer peptide, along with topical imiquimod. Their specific antigens are unknown. The input for sequencing was PBMCs, taken from a glioma patient whose treatment included an IDH1 peptide vaccine. The source of these receptors is a woman aged 18-29 years with glioma.

This chain connects TRBV6-4 to TRBJ1-1; D is unresolved. V was clipped by 0 bases and J by 3 bases, with 11 bases between them. CDR1 and CDR2 from the germline V gene are MRHNA and SNTAGT. This CDR3 is 15 amino acids long. The CDR3 DNA sequence: TGTGCCAGCAGTGACTCGGATATCAGGTACACTGAAGCTTTCTTT. This sequence encodes CASSDSDIRYTEAFF.

The chain combines TRBV4-3 with TRBJ1-2; D unclear. The CDR3 extends over 15 amino acids. CDR1 and CDR2 (germline): LGHNA, YSLEER. Trimming pared 4 bases from V and 8 bases from J, leaving 20 bases between. The CDR3 DNA sequence: TGCGCCAGCAGCCTCGCCACTGACTGGGTTGGAGGCTACACCTTC. Protein product: CASSLATDWVGGYTF.

The chain uses TRBV5-4 and TRBJ2-7, with TRBD2 matching 12 bases. Looked up from germline, CDR1 is SGHNT and CDR2 is YYREEE (reference sequence). Trimming at V came to 4 bases and at J to 4 bases, leaving 6 bases not matched to a gene. The CDR3 has 15 residues. Here the CDR3 DNA reads TGTGCCAGCAGCCTCACTAGCGGGGGGTATTACGAGCAGTACTTC. Protein: CASSLTSGGYYEQYF.

The CDR3 DNA follows: TGTGCCAGCAGTCTTGACAGGGTCCAAACCTACGAGCAGTACTTC. Translated: CASSLDRVQTYEQYF. V and J are TRBV7-6 and TRBJ2-7; 7 bases are shared with TRBD1. Germline CDR1 reads SGHVS; CDR2 reads FNYEAQ. V gave up 6 bases and J gave up 2 bases; unmatched junction bases: 10. This CDR3 comprises 15 residues.

The chain carries TRBV7-9 and TRBJ1-1; D perhaps matches TRBD1 (5 bases). The CDR3 length is 13 residues. V was trimmed by 3 bases and J by 7 bases, leaving 12 bases between them. Germline CDR1 is SEHNR and CDR2 is FQNEAQ (reference sequence). The CDR3 bases are TGTGCCAGCAGCTTGGCCGGCGGGGGTGAAGCTTTCTTT. It codes for CASSLAGGGEAFF.

The chain joins TRBV19 to TRBJ1-5; 10 bases fit TRBD1. CDR1 and CDR2 from the germline V gene are LNHDA and SQIVND (reference sequence). The CDR3 has 15 amino acids. V was clipped by 10 bases and J by 1 base; unmatched bases: 7. CDR3 sequence reads: CATGTGVGSNQPQHF. The DNA of the CDR3 is TGTGCCACTGGGACAGGGGTGGGCAGCAATCAGCCCCAGCATTTT.

This clone was seen once. The V and J genes are TRBV5-1 and TRBJ2-7, with D perhaps matching TRBD2 (6 bases). The germline V gene encodes CDR1 SGHRS and CDR2 YFSETQ. CDR3 length: 14 amino acids. Between the trimmed V and J ends, which lost 4 bases and 3 bases, there was a span of 14 bases. The CDR3 DNA follows: TGCGCCAGCAGCACTGGGGAGGCTCTCTACGAGCAGTACTTC. The encoded protein is CASSTGEALYEQYF.

The genes are TRBV7-2 and TRBJ1-5; D gene unclear. The CDR3 has 14 residues. V was shortened by 2 bases and J by 5 bases, with 10 bases between the two germline ends. The V gene's germline CDR1 is SGHTA and CDR2 FQGNSA. CDR3: CASSLRPAHQPQHF. The DNA of the CDR3 is TGTGCCAGCAGCTTACGGCCAGCTCATCAGCCCCAGCATTTT.

The chain joins TRBV10-2 to TRBJ2-1; D gene ambiguous. The CDR3 is made up of 12 amino acids. Trimming removed 2 bases at V and 3 bases at J, with 2 bases between. Germline CDR1 reads WSHSY; CDR2 reads SAAADI. In DNA, the CDR3 is TGCGCCAGCAGTGAGGGCTACAATGAGCAGTTCTTC. Translated: CASSEGYNEQFF.

J is TRBJ1-4 and V is TRBV4-3, with TRBD1 as a possible D gene (5 bases). Trimming cost V 0 bases and J 8 bases, with 13 bases left between them. CDR3 length equals 15 residues. Germline values: CDR1 LGHNA, CDR2 YSLEER. This CDR3 is CASSQEPGTAEKLFF. CDR3 coding DNA: TGCGCCAGCAGCCAAGAACCCGGGACGGCCGAAAAACTGTTTTTT.

This chain joins TRBV11-2 and TRBJ1-4; D gene uncertain. The germline V and J ends were trimmed by 5 bases and 6 bases, with 16 bases remaining between them. This CDR3 comprises 15 residues. Germline V gene data show CDR1 as SGHAT and CDR2 as FQNNGV. The CDR3 DNA reads TGTGCCAGCAGCAGGACTCTTCAGCCCGATGAAAAACTGTTTTTT. This translates into CASSRTLQPDEKLFF. The full variable domain, completed using reference TRBV11-2 and TRBJ1-4, is EAGVAQSPRYKIIEKRQSVAFWCNPISGHATLYWYQQILGQGPKLLIQFQNNGVVDDSQLPKDRFSAERLKGVDSTLKIQPAKLEDSAVYLCASSRTLQPDEKLFFGSGTQLSVL.

The table lists this clone with a count of one. The V gene is TRBV7-9, the J gene TRBJ1-1, with D perhaps matching TRBD1 (5 bases). This CDR3 is 15 amino acids long. V was pared by 5 bases and J by 6 bases, with 19 bases between. Germline V gene sequence: CDR1 SEHNR, CDR2 FQNEAQ (reference sequence). The CDR3 sequence: CASSPRDEMIAEAFF. The CDR3 DNA reads as TGTGCCAGCAGCCCTCGGGACGAGATGATAGCTGAAGCTTTCTTT.

The gene calls are TRBV7-9 and TRBJ2-3; 7 positions agree with TRBD2. V lost 5 bases and J lost 1; bases outside the gene matches: 3. The CDR3 has 14 amino acids. Germline V gene sequence: CDR1 SEHNR, CDR2 FQNEAQ (reference sequence). CDR3 DNA sequence: TGTGCCAGCAGCCGCGGACTAGGCACAGATACGCAGTATTTT. Its protein product is CASSRGLGTDTQYF.

V and J are TRBV21-1 and TRBJ1-6; the table names TRBD1, a call not compared with the DNA. TRBV21-1 is a pseudogene locus. CDR3 length equals 19 residues. CDR3: CASSKAGAQISSYNSPLHF. CDR3 nucleotides: TGTGCCAGCAGCAAAGCGGGGGCCCAAATCAGCTCCTATAATTCACCCCTCCACTTT.

The CDR3 protein is CASSVLLAGNEQFF. In DNA form, the CDR3 reads TGTGCCAGCAGCGTACTACTAGCGGGGAACGAGCAGTTCTTC. The gene calls are TRBV11-2 and TRBJ2-1; 10 nucleotides agree with TRBD2. In germline, CDR1 is SGHAT, CDR2 FQNNGV. V lost 5 bases and J lost 10; bases outside the gene matches: 8. This CDR3 region has 14 residues.

This clone was observed a handful of times. Additional DNA sequences in this sample encode the identical CDR3. This chain joins TRBV7-9 and TRBJ1-5; D remains unclear. Germline V gene lookup returns CDR1 SEHNR and CDR2 FQNEAQ (reference sequence). The CDR3 length is 12 residues. V dropped 5 bases and J dropped 4 bases, with 6 bases sitting between them. The chain's CDR3 is CASSPENQPQHF. CDR3 nucleotide sequence: TGTGCCAGCAGCCCCGAGAATCAGCCCCAGCATTTT. Variable domain in full (rest from reference TRBV7-9 and TRBJ1-5): DTGVSQNPRHKITKRGQNVTFRCDPISEHNRLYWYRQTLGQGPEFLTYFQNEAQLEKSRLLSDRFSAERPKGSFSTLEIQRTEQGDSAMYLCASSPENQPQHFGDGTRLSIL.

This clone was seen only once. The chain has TRBV27 and TRBJ2-3; D remains unclear. Germline CDR1 is MNHEY and CDR2 is SMNVEV (reference sequence). This CDR3 contains 12 residues. The germline V and J ends were trimmed by 5 bases and 7 bases, with 10 bases remaining between them. CDR3 sequence (DNA): TGTGCCAGCAGTGGAGCGACGTATACGCAGTATTTT. Amino acids: CASSGATYTQYF.

The chain joins TRBV7-2 to TRBJ1-1, with D hard to call. Per germline, CDR1 SGHTA and CDR2 FQGNSA. The V gene lost 5 bases and the J gene lost 2 bases, with 9 bases spanning the gap. The CDR3 contains 13 residues. DNA for the CDR3: TGTGCCAGCAGCGCCGGACCAAACACTGAAGCTTTCTTT. Amino acids: CASSAGPNTEAFF. The variable domain in full, completed from reference TRBV7-2 and TRBJ1-1, reads GAGVSQSPSNKVTEKGKDVELRCDPISGHTALYWYRQSLGQGLEFLIYFQGNSAPDKSGLPSDRFSAERTGGSVSTLTIQRTQQEDSAVYLCASSAGPNTEAFFGQGTRLTVV.

This clone has just one count. The chain carries TRBV15 and TRBJ1-3, with a tentative D call TRBD1 (5 bases). Trimming took 1 base from V and 1 from J, leaving 8 bases between them. CDR3 size: 15 residues. CDR1 is LNHNV and CDR2 is YYDKDF in the germline V gene (reference sequence). Written as DNA, the CDR3 is TGTGCCACCAGCAGAGTTGGGGGATCTGGAAACACCATATATTTT. Translation: CATSRVGGSGNTIYF.

This clone has more than one count but fewer than ten. The chain employs TRBV19 and TRBJ1-5, with D unresolved. The germline V gene encodes CDR1 LNHDA and CDR2 SQIVND (reference sequence). Trimming cost V 8 bases and J 2 bases, with 19 bases left between them. This CDR3 spans 16 amino acids. The CDR3 reads CASLKVGMGGNQPQHF. CDR3 DNA sequence: TGTGCCAGTCTCAAGGTCGGAATGGGTGGCAATCAGCCCCAGCATTTT.

This chain connects TRBV6-6 to TRBJ1-6; tentatively, D is TRBD1 (5 bases). The CDR3 spans 15 residues. The germline V gene encodes CDR1 MNHNY and CDR2 SVGAGI (reference sequence). Trimming pared 5 bases from V and 3 bases from J, leaving 11 bases between. CDR3 sequence: CASSPDSLYNSPLHF. The DNA of the CDR3 is TGTGCCAGCAGTCCCGACAGCCTCTATAATTCACCCCTCCACTTT.

In this sample, this clone turned up once. The genes are TRBV6-4 and TRBJ1-2, with D hard to call. Germline values: CDR1 MRHNA, CDR2 SNTAGT. This CDR3 comprises 13 residues. Trimming removed 5 bases from V and 4 bases from J, with 11 bases in between. Here the CDR3 reads CASSRTGGYGYTF. CDR3 bases: TGTGCCAGCAGTCGGACGGGTGGCTATGGCTACACCTTC.

The rearrangement links TRBV25-1 to TRBJ2-7, with D tentatively TRBD1 (5 bases). The CDR3 runs to 15 residues. Germline CDR1 MGHDK, CDR2 SYGVNS. With 2 bases removed from V and 7 bases from J, the gap between germline ends came to 18 bases. The DNA for the CDR3 is TGTGCCAGCAGTGAACCAGGGTTTACTACGAGGGAGCAGTACTTC. Translating it yields CASSEPGFTTREQYF.

The chain is built from TRBV7-9 and TRBJ2-2; TRBD1 agrees at 7 bases. The CDR3 contains 15 residues. CDR1 SEHNR and CDR2 FQNEAQ come from the germline V gene (reference sequence). The ends lost 3 bases at V and 4 bases at J; junction bases unmatched: 5. CDR3 protein: CASSLRDRLTGELFF. For the CDR3, the DNA is TGTGCCAGCAGCTTGAGGGACAGACTCACCGGGGAGCTGTTTTTT.

In its sample, this clone was seen a few times. J is TRBJ1-2 and V is TRBV7-9; D uncertain. V was pared by 2 bases and J by 6 bases, with 7 bases between. This CDR3 comprises 12 residues. CDR1 and CDR2 (germline): SEHNR, FQNEAQ (reference sequence). The CDR3 region is CASSLSPNGYTF. The DNA of the CDR3 is TGTGCCAGCAGCTTAAGTCCCAATGGCTACACCTTC.

The chain joins TRBV21-1 to TRBJ1-3; the listed D gene, TRBD1, was not tested against the DNA. TRBV21-1 is assigned pseudogene status. The CDR3 is 17 residues long. This CDR3 reads CASSKEAPGGKENTIYF. Written as DNA, the CDR3 is TGTGCCAGCAGCAAAGAGGCCCCAGGGGGAAAGGAAAACACCATATATTTT.

This clone was observed a few times. The CDR3 DNA sequence: TGTGCCAGTAGACGGCAGGGGATTCAGCCCCAGCATTTT. Its translation is CASRRQGIQPQHF. The chain employs TRBV19 and TRBJ1-5; the D gene is possibly TRBD1 (6 bases). The germline CDR1 and CDR2 sequences are LNHDA and SQIVND (reference sequence). V lost 6 bases and J lost 6, with 12 bases in between. CDR3 size: 13 residues.

The gene calls are TRBV6-5 and TRBJ2-7; perhaps TRBD2 as D (6 bases). The V end was cut by 1 base, the J end by 6 bases, with 16 bases between. The germline V gene encodes CDR1 MNHEY and CDR2 SVGAGI. CDR3 length: 15 amino acids. In nucleotides, the CDR3 is TGTGCCAGCAGTTACTTTCTGGGTCTAGCGAGCGAGCAGTACTTC. Residues: CASSYFLGLASEQYF.

The chain links TRBV15 to TRBJ1-4; 8 nucleotides align to TRBD1. The germline CDR1 and CDR2 sequences are LNHNV and YYDKDF (reference sequence). The V gene end was trimmed by 4 bases and the J gene end by 4 bases; junction bases not matched to a gene: 2. CDR3 length equals 14 residues. Here the CDR3 reads CATSIDRGNEKLFF. DNA of the CDR3: TGTGCCACCAGCATTGACAGGGGTAATGAAAAACTGTTTTTT. Complete variable domain (other parts from reference TRBV15 and TRBJ1-4): DAMVIQNPRYQVTQFGKPVTLSCSQTLNHNVMYWYQQKSSQAPKLLFHYYDKDFNNEADTPDNFQSRRPNTSFCFLDIRSPGLGDTAMYLCATSIDRGNEKLFFGSGTQLSVL.

This rearrangement joins TRBV7-9 to TRBJ1-2; 11 bases are shared with TRBD1. The CDR3 loop spans 16 amino acids. CDR1 SEHNR and CDR2 FQNEAQ come from the germline V gene (reference sequence). After removal of 0 bases from V and 4 bases from J, the junction contained 4 bases not matched to a gene. The CDR3 DNA sequence: TGTGCCAGCAGCTTAGCGCATGGGACAGGGGGCTATGGCTACACCTTC. Protein: CASSLAHGTGGYGYTF.